This TCR beta chain was observed in a study of cytomegalovirus exposure and HLA in healthy donors. Study conclusions and caveats: Certain indistinguishable V segments, among them TRBV6-2 and TRBV6-3, were excluded. A few CMV-associated chains were confirmed in vitro to be specific for CMV antigens. Later on, an analysis tied 18,000 or so TCR beta sequences to HLA alleles at 0.05 false discovery rate. A later analysis reportedly found that, within productive TCRs, an Asian-associated ancestry cluster had fewer N-insertions than the mean observed across the approximately 600 donors.

The CDR3 runs 14 residues. Germline V gene sequence: CDR1 KGHSH, CDR2 LQKENI. V dropped 2 bases and J dropped 2 bases, with 8 bases sitting between them. For this clone: The antigen is unknown.

Primers for the PCR totalled 60 Vbeta and 13 Jbeta. Here immunoSEQ multiplex PCR was the method, and the copy in TCRdb shows in-frame clones only, minus some. This sample carries about 150,000 clones, around 65% of them seen once, and the ten largest clones take about 3%. Sequencing was done on a sample of PBMCs. The chain combines TRBV18 with TRBJ2-3; D uncertain. This TCR was sampled from a woman between 25 and 40 years old in good health and CMV-seropositive. The CDR3 nucleotides read TGTGCCAGCTCACCATCAGGTTCCACAGATACGCAGTATTTT. It is translated as CASSPSGSTDTQYF.